This passage covers 31 T cell receptor beta chains from one sample sequenced in a study of blood T cells in healthy people across ages. A J-beta primer mix and a sample-barcoded 5' primer were used in a second PCR of roughly 6 to 11 cycles. TCRdb reanalysed the 5' RACE reads using MiXCR and keeps one entry per CDR3 protein. The sample gives over 700,000 distinct CDR3 sequences, roughly 25% of which show up once; 9.4% is in the top ten. The same sample was also studied in work on T cells of mothers and their children.

Material for sequencing was blood. The receptors shown here come from a boy aged 5-17 years in good health.

The chain carries TRBV5-1 and TRBJ2-7, with D perhaps given as TRBD1 or TRBD2 (5 bases each). This CDR3 has 14 amino acids. Trimming took 4 bases from V and 5 from J, leaving 16 bases between them. Germline loops: CDR1 SGHRS, CDR2 YFSETQ. The CDR3 DNA is TGCGCCAGCAGCGTCCGGGACCCCCTTAACGAGCAGTACTTC. This codes for CASSVRDPLNEQYF. The full variable domain, with the rest looked up from reference TRBV5-1 and TRBJ2-7, is KAGVTQTPRYLIKTRGQQVTLSCSPISGHRSVSWYQQTPGQGLQFLFEYFSETQRNKGNFPGRFSGRQFSNSRSEMNVSTLELGDSALYLCASSVRDPLNEQYFGPGTRLTVT.

V gene TRBV5-1 combines with J gene TRBJ2-3; TRBD1 aligns across 7 bases. V lost 4 bases, J lost 0 bases, and 5 bases stayed unmatched. CDR3 length: 15 residues. Germline V gene lookup returns CDR1 SGHRS and CDR2 YFSETQ. Here the CDR3 reads CASSPQGQSTDTQYF. The CDR3 region has the DNA TGCGCCAGCAGCCCTCAGGGACAGAGCACAGATACGCAGTATTTT.

The rearrangement joins TRBV4-2 to TRBJ1-4, with D hard to call. CDR1 and CDR2 from the germline V gene are LGHNA and YNFKEQ. With 4 bases removed from V and 0 bases from J, the gap between germline ends came to 15 bases. The CDR3 runs to 17 residues. CDR3 nucleotides: TGTGCCAGCAGCCGACAACCCGCGGGGACAACTAATGAAAAACTGTTTTTT. This encodes CASSRQPAGTTNEKLFF.

The rearrangement uses TRBV29-1 and TRBJ2-5; TRBD1 agrees at 8 bases. Judging by the DNA end, TRBJ2-7 fits better; the J call may be wrong. In germline, CDR1 is SQVTM, CDR2 ANQGSEA. The CDR3 runs 13 residues. The CDR3 spells CSAETGAPYEQYF. DNA for the CDR3: TGCAGCGCGGAGACAGGGGCCCCTTACGAGCAGTACTTC.

Worth noting for this clonotype: Its ends do not fully match the called genes, so a read error is possible. V usage is TRBV29-1 and J usage is TRBJ1-1; possible D gene TRBD1, 6 bases. The length of the CDR3 is 14 residues. CDR1 and CDR2 from the germline V gene are SQVTM and ANQGSEA. CDR3 nucleotide sequence: TGCAGCGTTGATTTCTGGTCCGGGGACACTGAGGCTTTCTTT. The encoded protein is CSVDFWSGDTEAFF.

The chain carries TRBV11-3 and TRBJ2-2, with D hard to call. CDR3 length equals 11 residues. Germline V CDR1 and CDR2: SGHNT, YENEEA. V lost 8 bases, J lost 8 bases, and 9 bases lay in between. CDR3 region: CASGLKGELFF. The CDR3 DNA follows: TGTGCCAGCGGTTTAAAAGGGGAGCTGTTTTTT.

This clonotype was seen a handful of times. V gene TRBV10-3 combines with J gene TRBJ2-7; D is uncertain. The CDR3 spans 14 residues. Germline CDR1 is ENHRY and CDR2 is SYGVKD. Trimming cost V 2 bases and J 4 bases, with 12 bases left between them. CDR3 protein: CAISEEVGVYEQYF. The DNA of the CDR3 is TGTGCCATCAGTGAGGAGGTGGGCGTGTACGAGCAGTACTTC.

This clonotype has only a few counts. The rearrangement joins TRBV5-1 to TRBJ1-1; no clear D. CDR3 length: 13 residues. V was shortened by 3 bases and J by 1 base, with 7 bases between the two germline ends. Germline V gene lookup returns CDR1 SGHRS and CDR2 YFSETQ. The CDR3 protein is CASSSATNTEAFF. The CDR3, as DNA: TGCGCCAGCAGCTCCGCGACGAACACTGAAGCTTTCTTT.

This clonotype was seen only a few times. A read error may explain this, as a much larger clone is one base away. It is likely a read error, because the conserved phenylalanine at the end of the CDR3 is missing. The V call is TRBV7-3, the J call TRBJ2-4; a possible D gene is TRBD2 (6 bases). The V end lost 2 bases, the J end lost 6 bases, and 29 bases lay between the germline ends. Germline lookup yields CDR1 SGHTA and CDR2 FQGTGA. The CDR3 contains 20 residues. This chain's CDR3 is CASSLFRLEVESMPPNIQYL. The CDR3 DNA sequence: TGTGCCAGCAGCTTATTCCGACTAGAGGTTGAATCTATGCCCCCAAACATTCAGTACCTC.

The gene calls are TRBV6-5 and TRBJ2-5; D is ambiguous. This CDR3 has 12 amino acids. Between the trimmed V and J ends, which lost 6 bases and 3 bases, there was a span of 8 bases. CDR1 and CDR2 from the germline V gene are MNHEY and SVGAGI. In DNA, the CDR3 is TGTGCCAGCAGCCGTCCTGAAGAGACCCAGTACTTC. It yields the protein CASSRPEETQYF.

This clonotype has just a few counts. The chain is built from TRBV7-9 and TRBJ2-5; tentatively, D is TRBD1 (6 bases). Germline values: CDR1 SEHNR, CDR2 FQNEAQ (reference sequence). The CDR3 consists of 15 residues. With 0 bases removed from V and 2 bases from J, the gap between germline ends came to 10 bases. The CDR3 region is CASSLAGTFQETQYF. For the CDR3, the DNA is TGTGCCAGCAGCTTAGCCGGGACATTTCAAGAGACCCAGTACTTC.

A few counts support this clonotype. The chain couples TRBV28 to TRBJ2-5; the D gene could be TRBD1 or TRBD2 (5 bases each). V was cut by 4 bases and J by 0 bases, with 18 bases left in between. The germline V gene encodes CDR1 MDHEN and CDR2 SYDVKM. The CDR3 sequence is 17 residues long. CDR3 protein: CASSSSFLGPDQETQYF. In DNA, the CDR3 is TGTGCCAGCAGTTCCTCCTTCTTGGGACCGGACCAAGAGACCCAGTACTTC. The full variable domain, completed using reference TRBV28 and TRBJ2-5, is DVKVTQSSRYLVKRTGEKVFLECVQDMDHENMFWYRQDPGLGLRLIYFSYDVKMKEKGDIPEGYSVSREKKERFSLILESASTNQTSMYLCASSSSFLGPDQETQYFGPGTRLLVL.

This clonotype was seen only a few times. The gene calls are TRBV12-3 or TRBV12-4 and TRBJ2-4, with D maybe TRBD1 (5 bases). CDR3 length: 14 amino acids. Deletions cut 5 bases from V and 2 bases from J, with 10 bases between. Written as DNA, the CDR3 is TGTGCCAGCAGTCCAGGGTGGACCAAAAACATTCAGTACTTC. Protein: CASSPGWTKNIQYF.

This clonotype was detected a few times. This rearrangement joins TRBV12-3 or TRBV12-4 to TRBJ1-5; the D gene is possibly TRBD1 (5 bases). The CDR3 runs 15 residues. V shed 5 bases and J shed 3 bases, with 14 bases lying between them. CDR3 protein: CASSPSRQNNQPQHF. CDR3 in DNA: TGTGCCAGCAGTCCCTCCCGACAGAACAATCAGCCCCAGCATTTT.

This clonotype has just a few counts. The V gene is TRBV7-2, the J gene TRBJ2-7, with D perhaps TRBD1 or TRBD2 (6 bases each). V dropped 1 base and J dropped 7 bases, with 11 bases sitting between them. Germline assignment: CDR1 SGHTA and CDR2 FQGNSA. The CDR3 has 13 amino acids. CDR3 protein: CASSLGGASEQYF. CDR3 DNA sequence: TGTGCCAGCAGCTTAGGGGGGGCGAGTGAGCAGTACTTC.

The V and J genes are TRBV5-6 and TRBJ2-5, with D unresolved. CDR3 length: 15 amino acids. Trimming shortened V by 7 bases and J by 4 bases, and 20 bases separated the two germline ends. CDR1 SGHDT and CDR2 YYEEEE come from the germline V gene. For the CDR3, the DNA is TGTGCCAGCCAGCGAAGGGCAGGCAGTATAGAGACCCAGTACTTC. Translation: CASQRRAGSIETQYF.

The rearrangement joins TRBV7-2 to TRBJ2-3; D is perhaps TRBD2 (5 bases). Germline CDR1 reads SGHTA; CDR2 reads FQGNSA. The length of the CDR3 is 14 residues. V dropped 5 bases and J dropped 3 bases, with 12 bases sitting between them. The CDR3 DNA follows: TGTGCCAGCAGCCTCCGGGAAGGGACAGATACGCAGTATTTT. Protein sequence: CASSLREGTDTQYF.

The rearrangement links TRBV4-1 to TRBJ2-1; 10 bases are shared with TRBD2. The trim removed 4 bases at V and 5 bases at J, leaving 14 bases unmatched. The CDR3 runs 18 residues. Germline V gives CDR1 MGHRA, CDR2 YSYEKL. The CDR3 region has the DNA TGCGCCAGCAGCCCCTGGAGCAGCGGACTAGCGGTTAACAATGAGCAGTTCTTC. This encodes CASSPWSSGLAVNNEQFF.

This clonotype showed up just a few times. This chain links TRBV6-5 with TRBJ1-6; D may be TRBD1 (5 bases). Looked up from germline, CDR1 is MNHEY and CDR2 is SVGAGI. Trimming removed 2 bases from V and 0 bases from J, with 17 bases in between. CDR3 size: 19 residues. The CDR3 loop is CASSYGKTGTSSYNSPLHF. CDR3 DNA: TGTGCCAGCAGTTACGGAAAAACCGGGACGAGCTCCTATAATTCACCCCTCCACTTT.

V and J are TRBV28 and TRBJ2-3; TRBD2 matches 13 bases. V shed 6 bases and J 5 bases; nucleotides not matched to a gene: 11. Germline V gene data show CDR1 as MDHEN and CDR2 as SYDVKM. The CDR3 is made up of 17 amino acids. CDR3: CASSLELAGGPLDTQYF. Here the CDR3 DNA reads TGTGCCAGCAGCCTTGAACTAGCGGGAGGGCCCCTAGATACGCAGTATTTT.

This clonotype was seen more than once but under ten times. The V call is TRBV12-3 or TRBV12-4, the J call TRBJ2-5, with 9 positions matching TRBD2. Gene TRBJ2-7 matches the end of the DNA better, so the J call may be wrong. There are 15 residues in the CDR3. This CDR3 is CASTETSGLSYEQYF. In nucleotides, the CDR3 is TGTGCCAGCACTGAGACTAGCGGACTCTCCTACGAGCAGTACTTC.

This clonotype was detected only a few times. The J gene is TRBJ2-5, the V gene TRBV4-2, with 11 bases fitting TRBD2. With 2 bases clipped from V and 0 bases from J, the junction kept 2 bases outside the gene matches. CDR1 and CDR2 from the germline V gene are LGHNA and YNFKEQ. CDR3 size: 16 residues. The CDR3 region is CASSQPSGGNQETQYF. The CDR3 region has the DNA TGTGCCAGCAGCCAACCTAGCGGGGGGAACCAAGAGACCCAGTACTTC.

This clonotype was detected a few times. The chain couples TRBV7-8 to TRBJ2-1; 8 bases map to TRBD2. This CDR3 has 16 amino acids. V shed 1 base, J shed 6 bases, and the junction held 8 bases outside the gene matches. Germline CDR1 SGHVS, CDR2 FQNEAQ. The CDR3 coding sequence is TGTGCCAGCAGCTTAGTAGATAGCGGGGTGTTCAATGAGCAGTTCTTC. As protein: CASSLVDSGVFNEQFF. Full variable domain (outside the CDR3, taken from reference TRBV7-8 and TRBJ2-1): GAGVSQSPRYKVAKRGQDVALRCDPISGHVSLFWYQQALGQGPEFLTYFQNEAQLDKSGLPSDRFFAERPEGSVSTLKIQRTQQEDSAVYLCASSLVDSGVFNEQFFGPGTRLTVL.

In its sample, this clonotype was seen a few times. The gene calls are TRBV5-4 and TRBJ2-5; TRBD1 is a possible D gene (7 bases). The CDR3 is made up of 15 amino acids. The V end lost 4 bases, the J end lost 2 bases, and 15 bases lay between the germline ends. Germline assignment: CDR1 SGHNT and CDR2 YYREEE (reference sequence). The CDR3 region is CASSPAGTDQETQYF. The CDR3 nucleotides read TGTGCCAGCAGCCCGGCGGGGACAGATCAAGAGACCCAGTACTTC.

The chain joins TRBV15 to TRBJ1-3; D gene ambiguous. Germline CDR1 reads LNHNV; CDR2 reads YYDKDF (reference sequence). The CDR3 runs to 15 residues. The V gene lost 0 bases and the J gene lost 0 bases, with 6 bases spanning the gap. The CDR3 DNA reads TGTGCCACCAGCAGAGACAGGCTCTCTGGAAACACCATATATTTT. It encodes CATSRDRLSGNTIYF.

CDR3 nucleotides: TGTGCCAGCAGCCCTAAACTAGCGGTGGGAGAGACCCAGTACTTC. Protein product: CASSPKLAVGETQYF. V is TRBV3-1 and J is TRBJ2-5; 8 bases are a match to TRBD2. Germline V gene data show CDR1 as LGHDT and CDR2 as YNNKEL (reference sequence). Unmatched junction bases numbered 8, after V lost 4 bases and J lost 4 bases. The CDR3 length is 15 residues.

A few counts support this clonotype. The chain joins TRBV28 to TRBJ2-3; TRBD1 matches at 8 bases. The V gene's germline CDR1 is MDHEN and CDR2 SYDVKM. The CDR3 has 15 amino acids. After removal of 10 bases from V and 5 bases from J, the junction contained 14 bases not matched to a gene. CDR3 in DNA: TGTGCCACTCTTTCCCGGGACAGGCTACGAGATACGCAGTATTTT. Its protein is CATLSRDRLRDTQYF. Full variable domain (rest looked up from reference TRBV28 and TRBJ2-3): DVKVTQSSRYLVKRTGEKVFLECVQDMDHENMFWYRQDPGLGLRLIYFSYDVKMKEKGDIPEGYSVSREKKERFSLILESASTNQTSMYLCATLSRDRLRDTQYFGPGTRLTVL.

The chain carries TRBV27 and TRBJ2-7; TRBD1 matches 8 bases. J lost 0 bases, V lost 4 bases, and 5 bases had no gene match. This CDR3 is 15 amino acids long. CDR1 and CDR2 (germline): MNHEY, SMNVEV (reference sequence). CDR3 sequence (DNA): TGTGCCAGCAGTTCACAGGGGGACCTCTCCTACGAGCAGTACTTC. This sequence encodes CASSSQGDLSYEQYF.

The chain is built from TRBV10-3 and TRBJ2-3; TRBD2 matches 9 bases. Germline lookup yields CDR1 ENHRY and CDR2 SYGVKD. The CDR3 is 14 residues long. The V gene end was trimmed by 9 bases and the J gene end by 1 base; junction bases not matched to a gene: 5. The CDR3 spells CAIAGGIGTDTQYF. CDR3 in DNA: TGTGCCATTGCGGGAGGGATCGGCACAGATACGCAGTATTTT.

The CDR3 here is CASSFSGPIKNIQYF. DNA for the CDR3: TGTGCCAGCAGCTTTAGCGGGCCGATCAAAAACATTCAGTACTTC. V is TRBV7-2 and J is TRBJ2-4; 7 nucleotides align to TRBD2. The CDR3 is 15 residues long. Trimming removed 3 bases from V and 3 bases from J; junction bases left unmatched: 5. CDR1 is SGHTA, CDR2 FQGNSA, per germline.

This clonotype has only a few counts. This chain uses TRBV28 with TRBJ2-1; TRBD2 agrees at 7 bases. Germline V gene data show CDR1 as MDHEN and CDR2 as SYDVKM. This CDR3 is 15 amino acids long. V shed 4 bases, J shed 4 bases, and the junction held 7 bases outside the gene matches. CDR3 in DNA: TGTGCCAGCAGTTCGATAACTAGCGCGTACAATGAGCAGTTCTTC. It translates to CASSSITSAYNEQFF.